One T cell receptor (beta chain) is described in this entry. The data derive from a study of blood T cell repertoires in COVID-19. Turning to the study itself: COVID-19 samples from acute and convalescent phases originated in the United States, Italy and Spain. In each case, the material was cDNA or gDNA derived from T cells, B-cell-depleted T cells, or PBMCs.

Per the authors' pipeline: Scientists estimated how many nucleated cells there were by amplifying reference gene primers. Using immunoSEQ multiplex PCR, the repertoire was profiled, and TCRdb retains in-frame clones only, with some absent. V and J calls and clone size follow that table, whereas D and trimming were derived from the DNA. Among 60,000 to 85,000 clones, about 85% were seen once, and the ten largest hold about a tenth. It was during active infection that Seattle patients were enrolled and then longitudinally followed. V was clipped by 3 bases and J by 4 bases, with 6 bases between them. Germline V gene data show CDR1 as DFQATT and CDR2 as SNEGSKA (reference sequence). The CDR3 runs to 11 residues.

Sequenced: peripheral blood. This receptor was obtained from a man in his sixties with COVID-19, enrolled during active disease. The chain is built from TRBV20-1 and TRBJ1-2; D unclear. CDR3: CSASALYGYTF. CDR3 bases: TGCAGTGCTAGTGCCCTCTATGGCTACACCTTC.